Below, one TCR beta chain is given with its context. Antigen unknown. This specimen belongs to a study of shared clonotypes between healthy human individuals. In the study overall: Used for every donor were three CD4 naive, three CD4 memory, two CD8 naive and one CD8 memory plate.

Findings and limits, study-wide: Collection of samples was limited to blood; tissue repertoires likely differ. Non-shared clonotypes were found to have lower generation probabilities than the clonotypes that were shared by all four of the sorted-subset donors.

Positive CCR7 selection of CD45RO-negative cells yielded the naive CD8 cells, and terminally differentiated effector memory CD45RA+ cells were excluded. This CDR3 contains 16 residues. The germline V gene encodes CDR1 SGHDN and CDR2 FVKESK. Trimming removed 1 base from V and 0 bases from J; junction bases left unmatched: 4. The assay was immunoSEQ multiplex PCR, and TCRdb's table has in-frame clones only and misses some. The data show about 2,200,000 clones, with more than 85% seen just once and approximately 1.7% held by the top ten. This chain connects TRBV14 to TRBJ2-5, with TRBD2 identical over 8 bases. This receptor was identified in a man between 18 and 29 years old in good health. Some clones in this sample may be carry-over from other donors' samples. The sample consisted of naive CD8+ T cells from PBMCs. DNA of the CDR3: TGTGCCAGCAGCCAAGCCTCTAGCGGGTACCAAGAGACCCAGTACTTC. Its protein product is CASSQASSGYQETQYF.